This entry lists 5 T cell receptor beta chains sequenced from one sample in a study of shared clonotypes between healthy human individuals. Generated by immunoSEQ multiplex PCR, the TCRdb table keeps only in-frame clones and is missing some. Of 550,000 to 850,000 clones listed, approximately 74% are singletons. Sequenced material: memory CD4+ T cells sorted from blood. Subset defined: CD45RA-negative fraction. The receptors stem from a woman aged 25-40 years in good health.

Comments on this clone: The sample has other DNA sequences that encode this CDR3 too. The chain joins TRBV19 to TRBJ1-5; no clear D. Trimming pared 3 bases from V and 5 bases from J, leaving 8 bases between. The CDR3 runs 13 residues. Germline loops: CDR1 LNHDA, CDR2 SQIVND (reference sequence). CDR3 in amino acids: CASSIAGDQPQHF. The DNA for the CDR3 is TGTGCCAGTAGTATTGCGGGAGATCAGCCCCAGCATTTT.

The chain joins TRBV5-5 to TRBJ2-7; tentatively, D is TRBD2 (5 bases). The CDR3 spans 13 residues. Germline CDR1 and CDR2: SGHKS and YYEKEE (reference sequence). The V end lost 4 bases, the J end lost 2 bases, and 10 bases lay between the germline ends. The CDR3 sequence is CASSLQLAYEQYF. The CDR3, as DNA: TGTGCCAGCAGCCTCCAACTAGCCTACGAGCAGTACTTC.

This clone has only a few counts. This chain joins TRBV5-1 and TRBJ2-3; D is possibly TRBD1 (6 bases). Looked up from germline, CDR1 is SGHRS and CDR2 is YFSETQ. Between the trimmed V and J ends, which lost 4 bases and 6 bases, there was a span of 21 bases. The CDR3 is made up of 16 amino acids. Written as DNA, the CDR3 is TGCGCCAGCAGCCCCCTGGGACACCATCCCCGGGATACGCAGTATTTT. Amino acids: CASSPLGHHPRDTQYF.

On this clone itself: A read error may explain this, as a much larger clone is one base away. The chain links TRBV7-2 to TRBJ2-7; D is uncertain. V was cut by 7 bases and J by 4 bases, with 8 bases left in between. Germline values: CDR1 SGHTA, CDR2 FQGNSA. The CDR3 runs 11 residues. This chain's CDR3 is CASTRFYEQYF. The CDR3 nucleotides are TGTGCCAGCACCAGATTTTACGAGCAGTACTTC.

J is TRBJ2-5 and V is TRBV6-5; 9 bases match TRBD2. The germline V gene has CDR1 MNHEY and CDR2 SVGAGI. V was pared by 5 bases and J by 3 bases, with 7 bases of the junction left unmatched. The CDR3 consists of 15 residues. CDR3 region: CASSTPSSGKETQYF. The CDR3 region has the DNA TGTGCCAGCAGTACCCCGTCTAGCGGGAAAGAGACCCAGTACTTC.